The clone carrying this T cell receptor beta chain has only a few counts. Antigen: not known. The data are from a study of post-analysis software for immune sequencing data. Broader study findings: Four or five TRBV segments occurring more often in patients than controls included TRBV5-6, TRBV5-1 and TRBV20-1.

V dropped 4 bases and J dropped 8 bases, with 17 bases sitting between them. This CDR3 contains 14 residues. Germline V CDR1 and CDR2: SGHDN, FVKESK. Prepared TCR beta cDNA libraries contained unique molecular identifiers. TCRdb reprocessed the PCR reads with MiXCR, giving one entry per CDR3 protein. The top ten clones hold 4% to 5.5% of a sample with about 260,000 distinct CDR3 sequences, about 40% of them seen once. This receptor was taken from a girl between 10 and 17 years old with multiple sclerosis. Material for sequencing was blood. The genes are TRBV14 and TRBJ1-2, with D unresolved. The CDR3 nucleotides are TGTGCCAGCAGCCGATCGGCCGGGTTCGTGGGCTACACCTTC. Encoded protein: CASSRSAGFVGYTF.